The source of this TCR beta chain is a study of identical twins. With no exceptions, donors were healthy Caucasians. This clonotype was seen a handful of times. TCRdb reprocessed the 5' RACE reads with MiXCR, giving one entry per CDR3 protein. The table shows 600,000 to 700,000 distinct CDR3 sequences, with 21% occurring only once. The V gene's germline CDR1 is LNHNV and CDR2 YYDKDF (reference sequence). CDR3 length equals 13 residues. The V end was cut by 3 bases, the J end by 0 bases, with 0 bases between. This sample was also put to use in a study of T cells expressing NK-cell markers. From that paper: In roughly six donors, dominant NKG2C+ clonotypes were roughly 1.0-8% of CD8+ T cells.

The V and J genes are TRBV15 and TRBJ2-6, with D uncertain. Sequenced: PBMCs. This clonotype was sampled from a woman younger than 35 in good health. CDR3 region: CATSSSGANVLTF. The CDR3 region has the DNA TGTGCCACCAGCAGCTCTGGGGCCAACGTCCTGACTTTC.